The 2 T cell receptor beta chains below were found in one sample sequenced in a study of response to subunit inactivated influenza vaccine (dated by TCRdb to the late 2010s). Libraries were constructed by RT-PCR. Reads for this sample came from an Illumina HiSeq 2500. In TCRdb, the public reads were trimmed at Q25 with fastp and aligned with MiXCR, with productive beta chains retained. Rows with one shared CDR3 protein collapse into an entry with the most common genes and DNA. This sample comprises around 500,000 distinct CDR3 sequences, about a tenth of them detected only once. Approximately 12% of the sample is taken by the ten largest. This specimen's time point label, per the study, means: approximately 40 days after influenza vaccine administration. Sequenced here: PBMCs from blood, sampled 35 to 45 days after vaccination. These receptors were taken from a man aged 45-65 years who received an inactivated influenza vaccine. Donor details come from another sample of the same person, matched by shared clones.

The chain uses TRBV24-1 and TRBJ1-2; D unclear. The V end lost 4 bases, the J end lost 8 bases, and 16 bases lay between the germline ends. The CDR3 length is 14 residues. Per the germline V gene, CDR1 is KGHDR and CDR2 is SFDVKD. The CDR3 is CATSDPGGERGYTF. In nucleotides, the CDR3 is TGTGCCACCAGTGACCCGGGAGGCGAACGCGGCTACACCTTC.

In its sample, this clonotype was seen many times. The chain is built from TRBV10-3 and TRBJ2-1; no clear D. Trimming pared 3 bases from V and 2 bases from J, leaving 11 bases between. This CDR3 is 15 amino acids long. Germline-derived CDR1 and CDR2 are ENHRY and SYGVKD. The CDR3 nucleotides read TGTGCCATCAGTGATACCCAGTCGCCCTACAATGAGCAGTTCTTC. Translating it yields CAISDTQSPYNEQFF.